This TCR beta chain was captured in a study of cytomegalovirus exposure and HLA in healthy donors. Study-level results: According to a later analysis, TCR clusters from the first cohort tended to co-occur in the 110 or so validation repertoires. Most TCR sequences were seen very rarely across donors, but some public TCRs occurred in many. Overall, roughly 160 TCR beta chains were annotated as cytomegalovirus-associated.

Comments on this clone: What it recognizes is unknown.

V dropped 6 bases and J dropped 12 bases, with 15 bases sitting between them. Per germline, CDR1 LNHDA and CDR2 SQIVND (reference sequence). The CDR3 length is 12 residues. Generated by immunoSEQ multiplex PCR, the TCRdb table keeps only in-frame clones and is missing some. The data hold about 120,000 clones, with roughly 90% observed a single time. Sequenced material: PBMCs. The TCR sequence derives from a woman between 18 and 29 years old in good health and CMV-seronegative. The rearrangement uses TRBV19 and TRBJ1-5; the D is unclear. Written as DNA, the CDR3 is TGTGCCAGTAGACTTGACGGAGAATACCAGCATTTT. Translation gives CASRLDGEYQHF.